These T cell receptor beta chains were read from a single sample in a study of identical twins. TCRdb passed the 5' RACE reads through MiXCR, listing each CDR3 protein once. The sample has some 500,000 distinct CDR3 sequences; roughly an eighth are singletons. The same sample was also studied in work on yellow fever vaccine responses in identical twins.

Sequenced: CD4+ T cells sorted from blood. These receptors were obtained from a woman under 30 in good health. Both conserved end residues are trimmed from each CDR3.

j_gene: TRBJ1-4; v_gene: TRBV5-1; CDR3aa: ASSLSTNEKLF
j_gene: TRBJ2-7; v_gene: TRBV28; CDR3aa: ASSLVDVAGQLRRQY
j_gene: TRBJ2-7; v_gene: TRBV7-9; CDR3aa: ASSLAIAGEDYEQY
j_gene: TRBJ2-3; v_gene: TRBV20-1; CDR3aa: SAQTRGPGDTQY
j_gene: TRBJ2-1; v_gene: TRBV4-1; CDR3aa: ASSQGVRTQYNEQF
j_gene: TRBJ2-5; v_gene: TRBV7-2; CDR3aa: ASSLVPKETQY
j_gene: TRBJ1-1; v_gene: TRBV5-1; CDR3aa: ASSSRQGENTEAF
j_gene: TRBJ1-6; v_gene: TRBV6-5; CDR3aa: ASSYSATGNSPLH
j_gene: TRBJ1-2; v_gene: TRBV5-4; CDR3aa: ASSLTGLDYGYT
j_gene: TRBJ2-5; v_gene: TRBV7-9; CDR3aa: ASSILQGAETQY
j_gene: TRBJ1-2; v_gene: TRBV6-1; CDR3aa: ASSLGDRNNYGYT
j_gene: TRBJ2-5; v_gene: TRBV5-1; CDR3aa: ASSLEGTEETQY
j_gene: TRBJ2-7; v_gene: TRBV12-3/TRBV12-4; CDR3aa: ASSDYRGYYEQH
j_gene: TRBJ2-7; v_gene: TRBV11-2; CDR3aa: ASSFGQGAKQFPYEQY
j_gene: TRBJ1-1; v_gene: TRBV5-1; CDR3aa: ASSGEGGPRRAF
j_gene: TRBJ2-3; v_gene: TRBV20-1; CDR3aa: SATRRGGIDTQY
j_gene: TRBJ2-5; v_gene: TRBV4-2; CDR3aa: ASSQATRGETQY
j_gene: TRBJ1-6; v_gene: TRBV6-1; CDR3aa: ASSRTGEASPLH
j_gene: TRBJ2-7; v_gene: TRBV7-2; CDR3aa: ASSLVMREGPYEQY
j_gene: TRBJ1-2; v_gene: TRBV12-3/TRBV12-4; CDR3aa: ASSPTAFYGYT
j_gene: TRBJ1-4; v_gene: TRBV6-1; CDR3aa: ASRPRDSGEKLF
j_gene: TRBJ2-7; v_gene: TRBV2; CDR3aa: ASRDTGTGLGNEQY
j_gene: TRBJ1-2; v_gene: TRBV27; CDR3aa: ASSFLGAPYGYT
j_gene: TRBJ2-3; v_gene: TRBV12-3/TRBV12-4; CDR3aa: ASSLRTDTQY
j_gene: TRBJ2-3; v_gene: TRBV10-3; CDR3aa: AIRTGGTDTQY
j_gene: TRBJ2-4; v_gene: TRBV29-1; CDR3aa: SVDSTGDGKNIQY
j_gene: TRBJ2-3; v_gene: TRBV7-9; CDR3aa: ASSLAASTDTQY
j_gene: TRBJ2-1; v_gene: TRBV12-3/TRBV12-4; CDR3aa: ASSAGTSGGDEQF
j_gene: TRBJ2-6; v_gene: TRBV3-1; CDR3aa: ASSRRTGGSGANVLT
j_gene: TRBJ2-7; v_gene: TRBV7-2; CDR3aa: ASRRIGGGVSYEQY
j_gene: TRBJ2-7; v_gene: TRBV6-1; CDR3aa: ASSVKWRGRFEQY
j_gene: TRBJ2-3; v_gene: TRBV7-3; CDR3aa: ASSLNGGGIDTQY
j_gene: TRBJ2-3; v_gene: TRBV15; CDR3aa: ATSAGGNTDTQY
j_gene: TRBJ2-4; v_gene: TRBV10-3; CDR3aa: AISESSDSQIQY
j_gene: TRBJ2-3; v_gene: TRBV7-6; CDR3aa: ASSLSGFGQGTQY
j_gene: TRBJ2-3; v_gene: TRBV12-3/TRBV12-4; CDR3aa: ASSLVGTGTDTQY
j_gene: TRBJ2-5; v_gene: TRBV6-1; CDR3aa: ASRRGGSETQY
j_gene: TRBJ2-1; v_gene: TRBV20-1; CDR3aa: SAQPSGGFYNEQF
j_gene: TRBJ2-7; v_gene: TRBV18; CDR3aa: ASSPGIADEQY
j_gene: TRBJ2-2; v_gene: TRBV5-6; CDR3aa: ASKLLAQRSIGELF
j_gene: TRBJ2-5; v_gene: TRBV5-6; CDR3aa: ASSSLAGGPTAQY
j_gene: TRBJ2-1; v_gene: TRBV20-1; CDR3aa: SALTPPGGWGEQF
j_gene: TRBJ2-3; v_gene: TRBV4-3; CDR3aa: ASSQTSGGTDTQY
j_gene: TRBJ1-5; v_gene: TRBV12-3/TRBV12-4; CDR3aa: ASSLDRRDQPQH
j_gene: TRBJ2-5; v_gene: TRBV7-3; CDR3aa: ASSLELKETQY
j_gene: TRBJ1-1; v_gene: TRBV18; CDR3aa: ASSPREDTEAF
j_gene: TRBJ2-7; v_gene: TRBV25-1; CDR3aa: ASSSEGRPLVEQY
j_gene: TRBJ2-1; v_gene: TRBV12-3/TRBV12-4; CDR3aa: ASYPGGGVGDEQF
j_gene: TRBJ2-1; v_gene: TRBV5-6; CDR3aa: ASITRGNSYNEQF
j_gene: TRBJ2-7; v_gene: TRBV29-1; CDR3aa: SVEAGIGAGGKYEQY
j_gene: TRBJ2-4; v_gene: TRBV27; CDR3aa: ASRSSRTGHIQY
j_gene: TRBJ2-3; v_gene: TRBV7-2; CDR3aa: ASSLVGPGDTQY
j_gene: TRBJ2-7; v_gene: TRBV21-1; CDR3aa: ASSKGGGQTIYEQY
j_gene: TRBJ2-3; v_gene: TRBV7-2; CDR3aa: ASRLVWAGTDTQY
j_gene: TRBJ2-2; v_gene: TRBV2; CDR3aa: ASSVEQGPGELF